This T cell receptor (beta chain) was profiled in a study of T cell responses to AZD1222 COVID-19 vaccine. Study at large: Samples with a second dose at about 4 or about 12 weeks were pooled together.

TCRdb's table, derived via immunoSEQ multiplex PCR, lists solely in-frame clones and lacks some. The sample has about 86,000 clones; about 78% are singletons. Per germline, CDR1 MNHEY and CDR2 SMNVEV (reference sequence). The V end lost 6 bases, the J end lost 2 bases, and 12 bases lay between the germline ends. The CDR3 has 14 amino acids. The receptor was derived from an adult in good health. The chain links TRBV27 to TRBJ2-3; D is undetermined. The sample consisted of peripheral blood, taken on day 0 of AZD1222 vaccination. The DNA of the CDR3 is TGTGCCAGCAGGGGTTTTTCCCCCACAGATACGCAGTATTTT. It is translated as CASRGFSPTDTQYF.